The 21 T cell receptor beta chains below all came from one sample that was sequenced in a study of radiation and T cells in renal cell carcinoma. This table comes from immunoSEQ multiplex PCR, and its TCRdb copy is limited to in-frame clones, with some not included. The table lists some 95,000 clones, approximately 86% of them singletons, with about 7.9% in the top ten. The time point: baseline pretreatment blood. Specified treatment: 15 Gy SBRT to primary tumor, nephrectomy 4 weeks later. Sequenced material: blood, taken from a patient whose treatment included radiotherapy and nephrectomy. The origin of the receptors is a man aged 45-60 years with renal cell carcinoma.

The chain uses TRBV18 and TRBJ1-1; D might be TRBD1 (5 bases). This CDR3 region has 12 residues. From germline, CDR1 is KGHSH and CDR2 LQKENI. V lost 5 bases, J lost 3 bases, and 7 bases lay in between. The CDR3 loop is CASSGGDTEAFF. As DNA, the CDR3 is TGTGCCAGCTCAGGAGGGGACACTGAAGCTTTCTTT. The variable domain in full, with the rest retrieved from reference TRBV18 and TRBJ1-1, is NAGVMQNPRHLVRRRGQEARLRCSPMKGHSHVYWYRQLPEEGLKFMVYLQKENIIDESGMPKERFSAEFPKEGPSILRIQQVVRGDSAAYFCASSGGDTEAFFGQGTRLTVV.

The rearrangement uses TRBV6-5 and TRBJ1-3, with a possible D match to TRBD1 (5 bases). The ends were cut back, 4 bases at V and 1 base at J, with 14 bases in the middle. The CDR3 extends over 16 amino acids. In germline, CDR1 is MNHEY, CDR2 SVGAGI. The CDR3 spells CASSWQGAESGNTIYF. The CDR3 region has the DNA TGTGCCAGCAGTTGGCAGGGAGCTGAGTCTGGAAACACCATATATTTT.

The chain employs TRBV7-9 and TRBJ2-7; D is uncertain. CDR1 is SEHNR and CDR2 is FQNEAQ in the germline V gene (reference sequence). V gave up 1 base and J gave up 1 base, with 8 bases separating them. This CDR3 has 14 residues. This chain's CDR3 is CASSLVGNSYEQYF. As DNA, the CDR3 is TGTGCCAGCAGCTTAGTTGGGAATTCCTACGAGCAGTACTTC. Full variable domain (outside the CDR3, taken from reference TRBV7-9 and TRBJ2-7): DTGVSQNPRHKITKRGQNVTFRCDPISEHNRLYWYRQTLGQGPEFLTYFQNEAQLEKSRLLSDRFSAERPKGSFSTLEIQRTEQGDSAMYLCASSLVGNSYEQYFGPGTRLTVT.

The chain is built from TRBV5-1 and TRBJ1-3; D gene uncertain. CDR1 and CDR2 (germline): SGHRS, YFSETQ. There are 16 residues in the CDR3. The ends were cut back, 4 bases at V and 0 bases at J, with 14 bases in the middle. The DNA for the CDR3 is TGCGCCAGCAGCCTGGAGGACCCCAGCTCTGGAAACACCATATATTTT. This translates into CASSLEDPSSGNTIYF.

V gene TRBV7-3 combines with J gene TRBJ2-5; D is undetermined. Trimming removed 0 bases at V and 5 bases at J, with 16 bases between. In germline, CDR1 is SGHTA, CDR2 FQGTGA. This CDR3 has 16 residues. CDR3 sequence: CASSLTGLFKSETQYF. CDR3 in DNA: TGTGCCAGCAGCTTAACGGGGTTGTTTAAATCGGAGACCCAGTACTTC.

The V and J genes are TRBV5-8 and TRBJ1-4; 7 positions agree with TRBD1. The CDR3 has 15 residues. J lost 2 bases, V lost 0 bases, and 1 base had no gene match. The V gene's germline CDR1 is SGHTS and CDR2 YDEGEE. The CDR3 reads CASSLAGGTNEKLFF. The CDR3 nucleotides read TGTGCCAGCAGCTTGGCAGGGGGGACTAATGAAAAACTGTTTTTT.

The chain carries TRBV28 and TRBJ1-1; 7 nucleotides agree with TRBD1. The trim removed 1 base at V and 5 bases at J, leaving 4 bases unmatched. This CDR3 has 14 residues. Germline CDR1 MDHEN, CDR2 SYDVKM. The CDR3 coding sequence is TGTGCCAGCAGTTTATACAGGGGATATACTGAAGCTTTCTTT. It yields the protein CASSLYRGYTEAFF.

The J gene is TRBJ2-3, the V gene TRBV30; tentatively, D is TRBD2 (6 bases). Trimming pared 5 bases from V and 2 bases from J, leaving 14 bases between. Germline V gives CDR1 GTSNPN, CDR2 SVGIG (reference sequence). The CDR3 sequence is 14 residues long. The CDR3 coding sequence is TGTGCCTGGGCCAGTGGAGGGGACACAGATACGCAGTATTTT. Translation: CAWASGGDTDTQYF. The whole variable domain, remainder taken from reference TRBV30 and TRBJ2-3, is SQTIHQWPATLVQPVGSPLSLECTVEGTSNPNLYWYRQAAGRGLQLLFYSVGIGQISSEVPQNLSASRPQDRQFILSSKKLLLSDSGFYLCAWASGGDTDTQYFGPGTRLTVL.

V gene TRBV5-6 combines with J gene TRBJ2-1; TRBD2 matches at 7 bases. Per germline, CDR1 SGHDT and CDR2 YYEEEE. The CDR3 runs 18 residues. V was pared by 5 bases and J by 1 base, with 15 bases of the junction left unmatched. Here the CDR3 reads CASSPLGAGVGSYNEQFF. CDR3 bases: TGTGCCAGCAGTCCACTCGGGGCGGGAGTAGGGTCCTACAATGAGCAGTTCTTC.

This rearrangement joins TRBV6-1 to TRBJ1-5, with D perhaps TRBD1 (5 bases). Trimming removed 9 bases at V and 5 bases at J, with 17 bases between. The CDR3 runs 14 residues. Germline loops: CDR1 MNHNS, CDR2 SASEGT. In nucleotides, the CDR3 is TGTGCCAGTGGCTTCCCCGGGGGGGATCAGCCCCAGCATTTT. Protein: CASGFPGGDQPQHF.

The rearrangement joins TRBV9 to TRBJ2-3; D assignment may be TRBD1 or TRBD2 (5 bases each). Germline loops: CDR1 SGDLS, CDR2 YYNGEE. Trimming shortened V by 0 bases and J by 6 bases, and 17 bases separated the two germline ends. CDR3 size: 16 residues. DNA of the CDR3: TGTGCCAGCAGCGTAGCCCCGGGGCAGGGATCCGATACGCAGTATTTT. This codes for CASSVAPGQGSDTQYF.

The chain couples TRBV19 to TRBJ2-1; no clear D. This CDR3 is 15 amino acids long. V was cut by 1 base and J by 1 base, with 8 bases left in between. Germline CDR1 reads LNHDA; CDR2 reads SQIVND (reference sequence). CDR3: CASSIADGSYNEQFF. The CDR3 bases are TGTGCCAGTAGTATAGCTGACGGGTCCTACAATGAGCAGTTCTTC.

V gene TRBV4-1 combines with J gene TRBJ2-3; D is possibly TRBD1 (6 bases). V was pared by 1 base and J by 6 bases, with 17 bases between. Germline CDR1 reads MGHRA; CDR2 reads YSYEKL. This CDR3 is 16 amino acids long. In DNA, the CDR3 is TGCGCCAGCAGCCAAGGAGGGGGAAACTTAGCGGATACGCAGTATTTT. It encodes CASSQGGGNLADTQYF.

In DNA, the CDR3 is TGTGCCAGCTCACCGGGTGGATCGAACACTGAAGCTTTCTTT. The encoded protein is CASSPGGSNTEAFF. The rearrangement links TRBV18 to TRBJ1-1; D ambiguous. This CDR3 region has 14 residues. Looked up from germline, CDR1 is KGHSH and CDR2 is LQKENI. Trimming removed 3 bases at V and 1 base at J, with 9 bases between.

The chain joins TRBV4-1 to TRBJ2-5; 10 bases match TRBD2. V lost 2 bases, J lost 2 bases, and 14 bases stayed unmatched. Germline-derived CDR1 and CDR2 are MGHRA and YSYEKL. This CDR3 spans 19 amino acids. CDR3 protein: CASSQTYRGSGGNQETQYF. In DNA form, the CDR3 reads TGCGCCAGCAGCCAAACCTATCGTGGTAGCGGGGGGAATCAAGAGACCCAGTACTTC.

The gene calls are TRBV19 and TRBJ1-4, with a possible D match to TRBD1 (5 bases). CDR3 length: 15 amino acids. Per the germline V gene, CDR1 is LNHDA and CDR2 is SQIVND (reference sequence). V lost 4 bases and J lost 2, with 11 bases in between. The CDR3, as DNA: TGTGCCAGTAGTACCCCGAAGGGGACTAATGAAAAACTGTTTTTT. Translation: CASSTPKGTNEKLFF.

J is TRBJ2-1 and V is TRBV10-1; 14 bases are shared with TRBD2. Trimming cost V 1 base and J 8 bases; bases outside gene matches: 7. Per the germline V gene, CDR1 is WNHNN and CDR2 is SYGVQD (reference sequence). The length of the CDR3 is 17 residues. The CDR3, as DNA: TGCGCCAGCAGTGAGTTGGGGACTAGCGGGAGAAACGATGAGCAGTTCTTC. Translated, it gives CASSELGTSGRNDEQFF.

The genes are TRBV7-9 and TRBJ1-5, with D unclear. Trimming left V 5 bases short and J 5 bases short, with 10 bases between. The CDR3 totals 13 residues. Germline assignment: CDR1 SEHNR and CDR2 FQNEAQ (reference sequence). The CDR3 sequence is CASSLFSDQPQHF. The CDR3 nucleotides are TGTGCCAGCAGCCTCTTCAGCGATCAGCCCCAGCATTTT.

The V gene is TRBV5-1, the J gene TRBJ2-1, with 9 bases matching TRBD1. The CDR3 spans 15 residues. V gave up 4 bases and J gave up 6 bases; unmatched junction bases: 8. The germline V gene has CDR1 SGHRS and CDR2 YFSETQ. The CDR3 DNA reads TGCGCCAGCAGCGCGGGACAGGGTGTGGGCAATGAGCAGTTCTTC. Encoded protein: CASSAGQGVGNEQFF.

The gene calls are TRBV30 and TRBJ1-1; TRBD1 aligns across 7 bases. The CDR3 is made up of 14 amino acids. Per germline, CDR1 GTSNPN and CDR2 SVGIG (reference sequence). V lost 6 bases and J lost 4; bases outside the gene matches: 11. CDR3 in DNA: TGTGCCTGCCCCAACGCGGCAGGGGGCACTGAAGCTTTCTTT. Translated, it gives CACPNAAGGTEAFF.

V and J are TRBV11-2 and TRBJ2-7, with D unclear. The CDR3 is made up of 17 amino acids. Germline V gene sequence: CDR1 SGHAT, CDR2 FQNNGV. V lost 0 bases and J 5 bases, leaving 20 bases between the germline ends. The CDR3 loop reads CASSLDPSPGRAHEQYF. CDR3 sequence (DNA): TGTGCCAGCAGCTTAGACCCCTCCCCCGGCCGGGCACACGAGCAGTACTTC.